This TCR beta chain was sequenced during a study of blood T cell repertoires in COVID-19. Study information: Italy, Spain and the United States were the sources of the convalescent and acute COVID-19 samples.

The method was immunoSEQ multiplex PCR; TCRdb's version includes in-frame clones alone and lacks a portion of them. In the table there are 200,000 to 300,000 clones, approximately 80% of which are singletons. CDR1 is SGHTA and CDR2 is FQGTGA in the germline V gene. Trimming pared 2 bases from V and 7 bases from J, leaving 9 bases between. The CDR3 length is 13 residues. The specimen sequenced was peripheral blood. The rearrangement uses TRBV7-3 and TRBJ2-1; perhaps TRBD2 as D (5 bases). The source is an elderly woman with acute or convalescent COVID-19. The CDR3 spells CASSLDPGNEQFF. For the CDR3, the DNA is TGTGCCAGCAGCTTAGATCCGGGGAATGAGCAGTTCTTC.